This TCR beta chain was retrieved from a study of CD8 T cells in Susac syndrome. In regard to this clonotype: Its antigen is unidentified.

CDR1 and CDR2 (germline): SGHTA, FQGTGA. Trimming took off 1 base at V and 7 bases at J, with 10 bases between the two ends. The CDR3 covers 13 residues. Sequencing of TCR beta, carried out with a high-throughput approach, was applied to CD8+ and CD4+ T cells from the blood. RNA was extracted with the RNeasy kit, and a quantity of roughly 0.5 to 1 ug was reverse transcribed using random hexamers. Amplification of TCR beta CDR3 was carried out by immunoSEQ multiplex PCR, which covered 54 Vbeta and 13 Jbeta segments. Each CDR3 protein is one row after TCRdb ran MiXCR on the immunoSEQ multiplex PCR reads. The sample shows roughly 150,000 distinct CDR3 sequences, 95% of them seen only once. General study results and limits: The authors found no clonal expansion in Susac syndrome CD4+ T cell repertoires.

V gene TRBV7-3 combines with J gene TRBJ1-2, with D maybe TRBD1 (5 bases). Sample: CD4+ T cells from PBMCs. This TCR derives from a human donor with Susac syndrome. DNA of the CDR3: TGTGCCAGCAGCTTAAGGGGCGGGGTTGGCTACACCTTC. Protein: CASSLRGGVGYTF.